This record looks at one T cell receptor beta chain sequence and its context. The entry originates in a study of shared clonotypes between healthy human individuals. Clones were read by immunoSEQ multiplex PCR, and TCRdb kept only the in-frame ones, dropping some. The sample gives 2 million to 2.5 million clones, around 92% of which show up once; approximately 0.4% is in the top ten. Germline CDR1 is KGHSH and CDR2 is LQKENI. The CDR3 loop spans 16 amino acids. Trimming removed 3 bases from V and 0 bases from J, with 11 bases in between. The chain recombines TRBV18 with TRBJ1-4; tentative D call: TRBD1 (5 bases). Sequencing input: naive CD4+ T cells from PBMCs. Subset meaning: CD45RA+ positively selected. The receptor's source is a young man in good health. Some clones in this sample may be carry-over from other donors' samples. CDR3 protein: CASSPTSGPTNEKLFF. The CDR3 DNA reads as TGTGCCAGCTCACCGACTTCGGGGCCAACTAATGAAAAACTGTTTTTT.